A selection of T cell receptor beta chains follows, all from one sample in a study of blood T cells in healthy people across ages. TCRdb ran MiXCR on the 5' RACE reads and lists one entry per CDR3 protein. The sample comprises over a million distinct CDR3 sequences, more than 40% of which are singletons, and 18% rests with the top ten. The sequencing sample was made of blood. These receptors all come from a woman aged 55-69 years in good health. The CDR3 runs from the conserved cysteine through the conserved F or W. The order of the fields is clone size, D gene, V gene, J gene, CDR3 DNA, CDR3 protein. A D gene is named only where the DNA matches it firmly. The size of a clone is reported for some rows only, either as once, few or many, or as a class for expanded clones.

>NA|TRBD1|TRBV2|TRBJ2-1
TGTGCCAGCAGTTACCGGGACAGGGGGCTGAAGACCCAGTTCTTC
CASSYRDRGLKTQFF
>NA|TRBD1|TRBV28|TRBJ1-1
TGTGCCAGCAGTCCGTACCCCAGCAGGGTGGGACAGGAAGCTTTCTTT
CASSPYPSRVGQEAFF
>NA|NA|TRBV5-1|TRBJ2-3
TGCGCCAGCAGCGCGGGACTCCAGGAAGCTGATACGCAGTATTTT
CASSAGLQEADTQYF
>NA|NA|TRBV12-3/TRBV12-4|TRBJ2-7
TGTGCCAGCAGTACGGTCGGCCTCAAGGTCTACGAGCAGTACTTC
CASSTVGLKVYEQYF
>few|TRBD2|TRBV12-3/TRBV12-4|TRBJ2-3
TGTGCCAGCAGGCCCCCACTAGCGGGAGGGAAAATCGATACGCAGTATTTT
CASRPPLAGGKIDTQYF
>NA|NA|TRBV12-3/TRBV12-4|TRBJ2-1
TGTGCCGTACACCAGGCAGACGCAAACAATGAGCAGTTCTTC
CAVHQADANNEQFF
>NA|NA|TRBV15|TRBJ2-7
TGTGCCACCAGCATTGCGACAGGATTCTACGAGCAGTACTTC
CATSIATGFYEQYF
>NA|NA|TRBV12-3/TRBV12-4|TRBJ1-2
TGTGCCAGCAGTCTGAACTACTATGGCTACACCTTC
CASSLNYYGYTF
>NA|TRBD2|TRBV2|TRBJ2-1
TGTGCCAGCAGTACCCGACTAGCGGCCCGCAATGAGCAGTTCTTC
CASSTRLAARNEQFF
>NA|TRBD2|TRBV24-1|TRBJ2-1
TGTGCCACCAGTGGCTATCTAGCGGGAGAATACAATGAGCAGTTCTTC
CATSGYLAGEYNEQFF
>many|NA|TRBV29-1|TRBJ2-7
TGCAGCGTTGCGCCAGCACGGTACTACGAGCAGTACTTC
CSVAPARYYEQYF
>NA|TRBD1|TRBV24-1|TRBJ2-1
TGTGCCACCAGTGCCTTGGACAGGGGTAATGAGCAGTTCTTC
CATSALDRGNEQFF
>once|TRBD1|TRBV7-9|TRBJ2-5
TGTGCCAGCAGCCCCCGGACAGGGGGCGAGAAGGAGACCCAGTACTTC
CASSPRTGGEKETQYF
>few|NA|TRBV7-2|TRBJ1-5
TGTGCCAGCAGCTCAACTTTTGAGCCCCAGCATTTT
CASSSTFEPQHF
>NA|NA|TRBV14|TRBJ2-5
TGTGCCAGCAGCCAAGCAGCGGGCAGGTTAGAGACCCAGTACTTC
CASSQAAGRLETQYF
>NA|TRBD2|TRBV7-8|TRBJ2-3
TGTGCCAGCAGCCCCCGGGCTAGCGGAGGAGCAGATACGCAGTATTTT
CASSPRASGGADTQYF
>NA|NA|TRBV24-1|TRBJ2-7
TGTGCCACCAGTGTTGATAGCGGAAGCTCCTACGAGCAGTACTTC
CATSVDSGSSYEQYF
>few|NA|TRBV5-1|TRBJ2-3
TGCGCCAGCAGCGTAGCTAGCAAGACAGATACGCAGTATTTT
CASSVASKTDTQYF
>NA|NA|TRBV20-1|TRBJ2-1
TGCAGTGCCCCCGGGGCGGGACCCACTTCCTACAATGAGCAGTTCTTC
CSAPGAGPTSYNEQFF
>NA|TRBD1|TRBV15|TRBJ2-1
TGTGCCACCAGCAGAGATGCCGGGACAGGGGGGTTCAATGAGCAGTTCTTC
CATSRDAGTGGFNEQFF
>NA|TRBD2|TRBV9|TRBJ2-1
TGTGCCAGCAGCGTAGGGGGACTAGCGGGAGGTGGAGGCAATGAGCAGTTCTTC
CASSVGGLAGGGGNEQFF
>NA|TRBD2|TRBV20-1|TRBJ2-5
TGCAGTGCTAGAGATAGGCTAGCGGGAGAGACCCAGTACTTC
CSARDRLAGETQYF
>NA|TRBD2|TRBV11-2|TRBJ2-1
TGTGCCAGCAGCTCATCCCCCGGAGGACTAGCGGGAGCCCAGCTTAGATACAATGAGCAGTTCTTC
CASSSSPGGLAGAQLRYNEQFF
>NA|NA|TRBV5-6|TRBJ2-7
TGTGCCAGCAGTACCGGGATCAACCTCTACGAGCAGTACTTC
CASSTGINLYEQYF
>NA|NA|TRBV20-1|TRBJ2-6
TGCAGTGCTAGTTCACGGTTGTCTGGGGCCAACGTCCTGACTTTC
CSASSRLSGANVLTF
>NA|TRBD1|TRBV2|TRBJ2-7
TGTGCCAGCAGTGGGATCTTGGGACAGGGCAGAGGCGAGCAGTACTTC
CASSGILGQGRGEQYF
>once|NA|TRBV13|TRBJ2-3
TGTGCCAGCAGCTCGACGGGGTGGGCAGGGAAGACAGATACGCAGTATTTT
CASSSTGWAGKTDTQYF
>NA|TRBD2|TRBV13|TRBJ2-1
TGTGTCAGCAGCTTTGGCGGGAGGTCCTACAATGAGCAGTTCTTC
CVSSFGGRSYNEQFF
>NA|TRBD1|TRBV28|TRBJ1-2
TGTGCCAGCCAAGGACAGGGGAAGTGCACCTTC
CASQGQGKCTF
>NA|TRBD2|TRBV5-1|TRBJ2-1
TGCGCCAGCAGCATCACCGGGACTAGCGGGAGTACCCACAATGAGCAGTTCTTC
CASSITGTSGSTHNEQFF
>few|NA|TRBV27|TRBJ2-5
TGTGCCAGCAGCAGGGGCCCAGAGGAGACCCAGTACTTC
CASSRGPEETQYF
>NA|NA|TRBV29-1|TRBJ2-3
TGCAGCGTTGTTGTGTGGGGGACAGATACGCAGTATTTT
CSVVVWGTDTQYF
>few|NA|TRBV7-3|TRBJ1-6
TGTGCCAGCAGTTCCGCAGGGTCTTCACCCCTCCACTTT
CASSSAGSSPLHF
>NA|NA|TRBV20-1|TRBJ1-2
TGCAGTGCTAGTGAGGACACCTCTAACTATGGCTACACCTTC
CSASEDTSNYGYTF
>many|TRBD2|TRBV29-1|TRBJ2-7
TGCAGCGTTGCTAGCGGGAGAAACGAGCAGTACTTC
CSVASGRNEQYF
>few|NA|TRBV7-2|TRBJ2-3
TGTGCCAGCAGCTCCCCTCGGGACTCAGATACGCAGTATTTT
CASSSPRDSDTQYF
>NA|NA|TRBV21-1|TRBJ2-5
TGTGCCAGCACCCTAAGGGGGCTAGCGGGAATCAGTGAGACCCAGTACTTC
CASTLRGLAGISETQYF
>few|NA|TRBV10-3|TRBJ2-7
TGTGCCATCAGTGGGGGACTCCGCTACGAGCAGTACTTC
CAISGGLRYEQYF
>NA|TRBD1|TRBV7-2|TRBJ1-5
TGTGCCAGCAGCCGGGACAGGGGGAACAATCAGCCCCAGCATTTT
CASSRDRGNNQPQHF
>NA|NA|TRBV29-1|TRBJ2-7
TGCAGCGTTAGATTCGGGAGCCACGAGCAGTACTTC
CSVRFGSHEQYF
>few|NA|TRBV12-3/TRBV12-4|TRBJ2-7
TGTGCCAGCAGTTTAGCTCCGGTGGCCTACGAGCAGTACTTC
CASSLAPVAYEQYF
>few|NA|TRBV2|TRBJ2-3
TGTGCCAGCAGTGAAGCGGCGCAATACACAGATACGCAGTATTTT
CASSEAAQYTDTQYF
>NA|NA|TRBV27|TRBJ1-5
TGTGCCAGCCACCCAGGGTTAAGCAATCAGCCCCAGCATTTT
CASHPGLSNQPQHF
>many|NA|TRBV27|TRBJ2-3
TGTGCCAGCGGGCGCGTGGATACGCAGTATTTT
CASGRVDTQYF
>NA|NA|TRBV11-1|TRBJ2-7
TGTGCCAGCAGCTTCCAGCGGGCCGCCTACGAGCAGTACTTC
CASSFQRAAYEQYF
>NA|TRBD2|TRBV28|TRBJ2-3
TGTGCCAGCAGCCTTAATGGCGGGGGAACGGATACGCAGTATTTT
CASSLNGGGTDTQYF
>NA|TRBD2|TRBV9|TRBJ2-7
TGTGCCAGCAGCGTAGAGGGGGCTAGCGGGATCGACGAGCAGTACTTC
CASSVEGASGIDEQYF
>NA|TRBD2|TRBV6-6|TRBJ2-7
TGTGCCAGCAAATTATCGGGGGGGAGCTCCTACGAGCAGTACTTC
CASKLSGGSSYEQYF
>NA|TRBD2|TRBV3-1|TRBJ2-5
TGTGCCAGCAGCCAATGGTCTAGCGGGAAGCAAGAGACCCAGTACTTC
CASSQWSSGKQETQYF
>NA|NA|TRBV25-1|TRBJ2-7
TGTGCCAGCAGTAATGCTGGGCAGGCCTACGAGCAGTACTTC
CASSNAGQAYEQYF
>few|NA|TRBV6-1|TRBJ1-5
TGTGCCAGCAGAGCGCAAATTAATCAGCCCCAGCATTTT
CASRAQINQPQHF
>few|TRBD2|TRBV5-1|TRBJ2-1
TGCGCCAGCAGCTTCAACCCTAGCGGGACGGGGAATGAGCAGTTCTTC
CASSFNPSGTGNEQFF
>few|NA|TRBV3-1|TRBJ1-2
TGTGCCAGCAGCCAAGATCTCGGGGGAAATGGCTACACCTTC
CASSQDLGGNGYTF
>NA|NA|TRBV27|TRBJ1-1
TGTGCCAGCAGTTCCCCGGGATTTGGGACTGAAGCTTTCTTT
CASSSPGFGTEAFF
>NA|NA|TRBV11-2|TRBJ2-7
TGTGCCAGCAGCTTAACGATTATGGGTGAGGGGAGGTCCTACAATGAGCAGTACTTC
CASSLTIMGEGRSYNEQYF
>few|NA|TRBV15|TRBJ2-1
TGTGCCACCAAAATATCGGGGGACAATGAGCAGTTCTTC
CATKISGDNEQFF
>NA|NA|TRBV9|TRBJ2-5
TGTGCCAGCAGCGTGGTAGCCTCGGAGACCCAGTACTTC
CASSVVASETQYF
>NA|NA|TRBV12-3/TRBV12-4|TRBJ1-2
TGTGCCAGCAGTTCCCCCCAAAGAAGAGATGGTTACACCTTC
CASSSPQRRDGYTF